This T cell receptor (beta chain) was obtained from a study of blood T cell repertoires in COVID-19. Study context: Collection of acute and convalescent COVID-19 samples took place in the United States, Italy and Spain. Sources were T cells, B-cell-depleted T cells, or PBMCs; the material itself was cDNA or gDNA.

Per the study methods: Quantification of nucleated cells was approximated via reference gene primer amplification. The repertoire was sequenced with immunoSEQ multiplex PCR; TCRdb's copy has only in-frame clones and lacks some. V and J calls and clone size are given by that table; D and trimming were obtained from the DNA. The data show 80,000 to 95,000 clones, about 90% seen once. Looked up from germline, CDR1 is SGHRS and CDR2 is YFSETQ. The CDR3 covers 14 residues. V lost 4 bases to trimming and J lost 6 bases, with 13 bases between them. This clonotype was obtained from a woman aged 50 to 60 with active or convalescent COVID-19. The V gene is TRBV5-1, the J gene TRBJ1-4; tentatively, D is TRBD1 (5 bases). The sample was peripheral blood. The CDR3 sequence: CASSLGGVDEKLFF. In nucleotides, the CDR3 is TGCGCCAGCAGCCTCGGAGGGGTGGATGAAAAACTGTTTTTT.